This record concerns one TCR beta chain sequence. Germline CDR1 reads MNHEY; CDR2 reads SMNVEV (reference sequence). The CDR3 contains 15 residues. Trimming cost V 0 bases and J 3 bases, with 12 bases left between them. The record originates from a study of blood T cells in healthy people across ages. A sample-barcoded 5' primer and a J-beta primer mix were used in a second PCR of roughly 7 to 12 cycles. Using its own MiXCR run on the 5' RACE reads, TCRdb lists one record per CDR3 protein. The sample lists about 510,000 distinct CDR3 sequences; about 29% were seen once. The data also belong to a second study, concerning T cells of mothers and their children.

This sequence joins TRBV27 and TRBJ2-7; D is possibly TRBD2 (6 bases). This receptor was taken from a boy aged 2 to 10 in good health. Sequenced sample: blood. DNA for the CDR3: TGTGCCAGCAGTTTATCTGGCGGGACCCTCTACGAGCAGTACTTC. It is translated as CASSLSGGTLYEQYF.